These T cell receptor beta chains were read from a single sample in a study of OX40 agonist ivuxolimab in advanced cancers. Only in-frame clones appear in the TCRdb table, and some are missing; sequencing was by immunoSEQ multiplex PCR. The repertoire holds 70,000 to 90,000 clones, with over 75% as singletons. Material: CD4+ or CD8+ T cells sorted from blood, obtained in a trial of the OX40 agonist ivuxolimab. Receptors were obtained from an adult with an advanced solid tumor such as melanoma, head and neck, liver or kidney cancer. Both conserved end residues are part of each CDR3. D genes are given only for firm matches. Expanded clones get a size class; other rows say once, few or many, or leave the size out.

size	D	V	J	CDR3	DNA
-	-	TRBV11-3	TRBJ2-2	CASSLPLGGPGELFF	TGTGCCAGCAGCTTACCCCTCGGGGGACCCGGGGAGCTGTTTTTT
-	-	TRBV11-3	TRBJ2-1	CASSLVLAGYNEQFF	TGTGCCAGCAGCTTAGTCTTGGCGGGATACAATGAGCAGTTCTTC
-	-	TRBV19	TRBJ1-1	CASSITQNTEAFF	TGTGCCAGTAGTATAACCCAGAACACTGAAGCTTTCTTT
-	-	TRBV5-1	TRBJ2-3	CASSSLSGTATDTQYF	TGCGCCAGCAGCTCCCTTAGTGGGACCGCCACAGATACGCAGTATTTT
-	TRBD1	TRBV5-4	TRBJ2-7	CASSLGTGRYEQYF	TGTGCCAGCAGCCTCGGGACAGGTCGTTACGAGCAGTACTTC
few	TRBD1	TRBV2	TRBJ2-7	CASSAAGTGGSYEQYF	TGTGCCAGCAGTGCAGCCGGGACAGGGGGCTCTTACGAGCAGTACTTC
-	-	TRBV4-2	TRBJ1-4	CASSLPRTGGRKLFF	TGTGCCAGCAGCCTCCCTCGTACGGGGGGCAGAAAACTGTTTTTT
many	-	TRBV2	TRBJ2-7	CASSEGVGLSYEQYF	TGTGCCAGCAGTGAAGGGGTCGGGCTCTCCTACGAGCAGTACTTC
few	-	TRBV4-2	TRBJ1-6	CASSQDHRFFGGKSPLHF	TGTGCCAGCAGCCAAGATCATCGCTTTTTCGGGGGAAAGTCACCCCTCCACTTT
-	-	TRBV7-2	TRBJ2-3	CASSSSRARPDTQYF	TGTGCCAGCAGCTCCTCTAGAGCTCGACCAGATACGCAGTATTTT
-	-	TRBV4-1	TRBJ2-1	CASSQGVWAGSEQFF	TGCGCCAGCAGCCAAGGGGTTTGGGCGGGATCTGAGCAGTTCTTC
once	-	TRBV20-1	TRBJ2-7	CSARGTYEQYF	TGCAGTGCTCGCGGAACCTACGAGCAGTACTTC
-	TRBD2	TRBV7-7	TRBJ2-5	CASSPVAGVGPETQYF	TGTGCTAGCAGCCCAGTTGCGGGAGTTGGCCCAGAGACCCAGTACTTC
few	TRBD1	TRBV7-2	TRBJ2-7	CASSQRGQGADEQYF	TGCGCCAGCAGCCAACGGGGACAGGGGGCTGACGAGCAGTACTTC
-	-	TRBV25-1	TRBJ2-6	CASSESRLSSVLTF	TGTGCCAGCAGTGAATCCCGGTTGAGTAGCGTCCTGACTTTC
-	TRBD1	TRBV10-2	TRBJ1-5	CASSEVGGTGDWQPQHF	TGCGCCAGCAGTGAGGTAGGGGGGACAGGGGATTGGCAGCCCCAGCATTTT
-	TRBD1	TRBV18	TRBJ1-3	CASSHPNRGRENTIYF	TGTGCCAGCTCACACCCCAACAGGGGTAGGGAAAACACCATATATTTT
-	-	TRBV4-2	TRBJ2-3	CASSSSGSTDTQYF	TGTGCCAGCAGCTCAAGCGGGAGCACAGATACGCAGTATTTT
-	TRBD1	TRBV7-2	TRBJ1-1	CASSPRQGGNTEAFF	TGTGCCAGCAGCCCACGACAGGGGGGGAACACTGAAGCTTTCTTT
-	-	TRBV5-4	TRBJ2-5	CASNPSGVETQYF	TGTGCCAGCAACCCCTCAGGGGTGGAGACCCAGTACTTC
-	-	TRBV29-1	TRBJ2-7	CSVVARGYEQYF	TGCAGCGTTGTGGCCAGGGGCTACGAGCAGTACTTC
-	TRBD1	TRBV7-9	TRBJ2-3	CASSLAPTGGSDTQYF	TGTGCCAGCAGCTTAGCGCCGACAGGGGGTTCAGATACGCAGTATTTT
-	TRBD1	TRBV4-3	TRBJ2-7	CASSPTTGAPYEQYF	TGCGCCAGCAGCCCTACGACAGGGGCCCCCTACGAGCAGTACTTC
-	-	TRBV4-3	TRBJ1-4	CASSQAVRGEKLFF	TGCGCCAGCAGCCAAGCTGTGAGGGGTGAAAAACTGTTTTTT
-	-	TRBV30	TRBJ1-6	CAWRGLDSLRSPLHF	TGTGCCTGGAGGGGTCTCGACAGTCTGCGTTCACCCCTCCACTTT
-	TRBD2	TRBV7-3	TRBJ2-2	CASSLTESGLAGGRGSGELFF	TGTGCCAGCAGCTTAACTGAATCGGGGCTAGCGGGAGGGAGAGGTTCCGGGGAGCTGTTTTTT
-	-	TRBV6-5	TRBJ1-5	CASVQGVNQPQHF	TGTGCCAGCGTTCAGGGCGTGAATCAGCCCCAGCATTTT
-	TRBD1	TRBV7-9	TRBJ1-2	CASSPSGTGGAGGYTF	TGTGCCAGCAGCCCATCGGGGACAGGGGGCGCCGGTGGCTACACCTTC
-	-	TRBV29-1	TRBJ2-5	CSVGRAQETQYF	TGCAGCGTAGGAAGGGCTCAAGAGACCCAGTACTTC
-	-	TRBV7-8	TRBJ1-2	CASKRSRRDYGYTF	TGTGCCAGCAAAAGGTCTCGGAGAGACTATGGCTACACCTTC
-	TRBD1	TRBV5-1	TRBJ2-5	CASSFMGQSQETQYF	TGCGCCAGCAGCTTCATGGGACAGTCCCAAGAGACCCAGTACTTC
-	-	TRBV27	TRBJ1-6	CASSFGQVVNSPLHF	TGTGCCAGCAGTTTCGGTCAGGTGGTAAATTCACCCCTCCACTTT
-	TRBD2	TRBV25-1	TRBJ2-5	CASAPIGRAQETQYF	TGTGCCAGCGCCCCCATTGGGAGGGCCCAAGAGACCCAGTACTTC
-	-	TRBV7-2	TRBJ1-1	CASSLETFTEAFF	TGTGCCAGCAGCTTAGAGACATTCACTGAAGCTTTCTTT
-	TRBD2	TRBV15	TRBJ2-7	CATSRESGIAYEQYF	TGTGCCACCAGCAGAGAGAGCGGGATTGCGTACGAGCAGTACTTC
-	-	TRBV6-1	TRBJ1-2	CASSANYGYTF	TGTGCCAGCAGTGCCAACTATGGCTACACCTTC
-	TRBD1	TRBV7-2	TRBJ2-7	CASSLIGRGHEQYF	TGTGCCAGCAGCTTAATTGGCAGGGGGCACGAGCAGTACTTC
few	TRBD1	TRBV7-2	TRBJ1-2	CASSSSGTGNYGYTF	TGTGCCAGCAGCTCCTCCGGGACAGGGAACTATGGCTACACCTTC
-	TRBD1	TRBV9	TRBJ1-1	CASSVGGQGEAFF	TGTGCCAGCAGCGTAGGGGGACAGGGTGAAGCTTTCTTT
-	-	TRBV5-1	TRBJ2-2	CASSLGHLNTGELFF	TGCGCCAGCAGCTTGGGACACTTGAACACCGGGGAGCTGTTTTTT
-	-	TRBV5-4	TRBJ2-5	CASSSQGGVFPETQYF	TGTGCCAGCAGCTCACAGGGGGGGGTGTTTCCTGAGACCCAGTACTTC
-	TRBD2	TRBV7-9	TRBJ2-1	CASSTTAGGLAEQFF	TGTGCCAGCAGCACCACAGCGGGGGGTTTGGCTGAGCAGTTCTTC
-	TRBD2	TRBV5-1	TRBJ2-5	CASSLEGSGRTSQYF	TGCGCCAGCAGCTTGGAGGGTAGCGGGAGAACCTCCCAGTACTTC
-	-	TRBV7-2	TRBJ2-3	CASSLWGDTQYF	TGTGCCAGCAGCTTATGGGGGGATACGCAGTATTTT
once	-	TRBV6-5	TRBJ1-1	CASSSPGRLNTEAFF	TGTGCCAGCAGCTCACCGGGACGGCTGAACACTGAAGCTTTCTTT
-	-	TRBV30	TRBJ1-2	CAWSVNFQADYGYTF	TGTGCCTGGAGTGTAAATTTCCAGGCTGACTATGGCTACACCTTC
-	-	TRBV27	TRBJ1-2	CASSFSIGRHYGYTF	TGTGCCAGCAGTTTTTCTATTGGGAGGCACTATGGCTACACCTTC
-	-	TRBV7-3	TRBJ1-1	CASSVGHNTEAFF	TGTGCCAGCAGCGTAGGACACAACACTGAAGCTTTCTTT
-	-	TRBV2	TRBJ1-6	CASSEALLLQGRSPLHF	TGTGCCAGCAGTGAAGCGCTTCTTCTACAGGGACGTTCACCCCTCCACTTT
-	TRBD1	TRBV6-5	TRBJ1-1	CASSMIQGARTEAFF	TGTGCCAGCAGTATGATACAGGGGGCCCGAACTGAAGCTTTCTTT
-	-	TRBV7-9	TRBJ2-7	CASSPPEEYEQYF	TGTGCCAGCAGTCCCCCCGAGGAATACGAGCAGTACTTC
-	-	TRBV18	TRBJ2-3	CASSPTRDTDTQYF	TGTGCCAGCTCACCAACCCGGGACACAGATACGCAGTATTTT
-	-	TRBV19	TRBJ2-7	CASSRRPPYEQYF	TGTGCCAGTAGTAGAAGACCCCCCTACGAGCAGTACTTC
-	-	TRBV6-5	TRBJ2-5	CASSYASVRETQYF	TGTGCCAGCAGTTACGCTAGCGTTCGGGAGACCCAGTACTTC
-	TRBD2	TRBV5-6	TRBJ2-1	CASSLGGGPYNEQFF	TGTGCCAGCAGCTTAGGCGGGGGGCCGTACAATGAGCAGTTCTTC
-	-	TRBV7-2	TRBJ1-6	CASSLGDLGTPLHF	TGTGCCAGCAGCTTAGGGGACCTCGGGACACCCCTCCACTTT
-	-	TRBV27	TRBJ1-5	CASSFWGAGNQPQHF	TGTGCCAGCAGTTTCTGGGGAGCCGGCAATCAGCCCCAGCATTTT